Following are 21 T cell receptor beta chains from one sample sequenced in a study of siplizumab effects on memory and regulatory T cells. Generated by immunoSEQ multiplex PCR, the TCRdb table keeps only in-frame clones and is missing some. Of 100,000 or so clones listed, roughly 93% were seen once; the top ten hold 1% to 1.5%. The sequenced material came from non-Treg CD4+ T cells sorted from blood. These receptors all stem from a human donor in good health.

This clone was seen just once. The chain combines TRBV28 with TRBJ2-5; TRBD2 is a possible D gene (7 bases). V lost 8 bases, J lost 4 bases, and 23 bases lay in between. CDR3 length: 16 amino acids. Germline V gene lookup returns CDR1 MDHEN and CDR2 SYDVKM. CDR3 nucleotides: TGTGCCAGCGAGACTTACCCCCCGGGGGGCGGAGAGACCCAGTACTTC. Translation gives CASETYPPGGGETQYF.

This clone was recorded once. V gene TRBV6-5 combines with J gene TRBJ2-7; 7 nucleotides align to TRBD2. There are 16 residues in the CDR3. Germline assignment: CDR1 MNHEY and CDR2 SVGAGI. The ends lost 0 bases at V and 4 bases at J; junction bases unmatched: 9. The CDR3 region is CASSYSIVGGRYEQYF. The CDR3 nucleotides read TGTGCCAGCAGTTACTCTATCGTGGGGGGGAGGTACGAGCAGTACTTC.

The rearrangement uses TRBV19 and TRBJ1-5; 8 bases line up with TRBD1. J gave up 6 bases and V 5 bases, and 6 bases lay outside the gene matches. CDR1 is LNHDA and CDR2 is SQIVND in the germline V gene (reference sequence). The CDR3 loop spans 14 amino acids. As DNA, the CDR3 is TGTGCCAGTAGTTTGACAGGGGAGATTCAGCCCCAGCATTTT. This codes for CASSLTGEIQPQHF.

V usage is TRBV11-3 and J usage is TRBJ2-2, with TRBD2 matching 9 bases. CDR1 is SGHNT and CDR2 is YENEEA in the germline V gene. The CDR3 sequence is 16 residues long. After removal of 5 bases from V and 8 bases from J, the junction contained 12 bases not matched to a gene. CDR3 protein: CASSPGTSSFGGELFF. CDR3 bases: TGTGCCAGCAGCCCCGGGACTAGCTCATTTGGTGGGGAGCTGTTTTTT.

V and J are TRBV2 and TRBJ2-1; 12 positions agree with TRBD2. Losses at the gene ends were 7 bases for V and 5 bases for J; bases not matched to a gene: 6. The CDR3 sequence is 15 residues long. Germline V gene sequence: CDR1 SNHLY, CDR2 FYNNEI. The chain's CDR3 is CASTEWTSGNNEQFF. Here the CDR3 DNA reads TGTGCCAGCACGGAGTGGACTAGCGGGAACAATGAGCAGTTCTTC.

The rearrangement uses TRBV27 and TRBJ2-5; TRBD2 is a possible D gene (6 bases). The CDR3 has 16 amino acids. CDR1 MNHEY and CDR2 SMNVEV come from the germline V gene (reference sequence). Trimming removed 5 bases at V and 2 bases at J, with 18 bases between. CDR3 in amino acids: CASSPTFSGLQETQYF. The CDR3 DNA is TGTGCCAGCAGTCCGACTTTTAGCGGACTACAAGAGACCCAGTACTTC.

CDR3: CASKTSGYYEQYF. In DNA form, the CDR3 reads TGTGCCAGCAAAACTAGCGGGTATTACGAGCAGTACTTC. The chain joins TRBV28 to TRBJ2-7; TRBD2 agrees at 9 bases. CDR1 is MDHEN, CDR2 SYDVKM, per germline. V dropped 7 bases and J dropped 4; count of bases not matched to a gene: 5. The CDR3 has 13 residues. The full variable domain, with the rest looked up from reference TRBV28 and TRBJ2-7, is DVKVTQSSRYLVKRTGEKVFLECVQDMDHENMFWYRQDPGLGLRLIYFSYDVKMKEKGDIPEGYSVSREKKERFSLILESASTNQTSMYLCASKTSGYYEQYFGPGTRLTVT.

The rearrangement uses TRBV6-1 and TRBJ2-5, with TRBD2 as a possible D gene (5 bases). The end of the DNA aligns better with TRBJ2-7, so the J call may be wrong. CDR3 length: 14 amino acids. Germline V CDR1 and CDR2: MNHNS, SASEGT. Written as DNA, the CDR3 is TGTGCCAGCAACTTAATGGGGAGTTCCTACGAGCAGTACTTC. Its protein product is CASNLMGSSYEQYF.

V usage is TRBV2 and J usage is TRBJ2-2; 8 nucleotides line up with TRBD1. With 9 bases clipped from V and 3 bases from J, the junction kept 9 bases outside the gene matches. The CDR3 is made up of 15 amino acids. Germline-derived CDR1 and CDR2 are SNHLY and FYNNEI. Written as DNA, the CDR3 is TGTGCCAGTAGAAGACAGGGGTTATACACCGGGGAGCTGTTTTTT. Its translation: CASRRQGLYTGELFF.

The V call is TRBV9, the J call TRBJ1-1, with unresolved D. The CDR3 extends over 14 amino acids. V lost 0 bases and J lost 1, with 7 bases in between. The germline V gene encodes CDR1 SGDLS and CDR2 YYNGEE. The CDR3 here is CASSVETGNTEAFF. The CDR3 nucleotides read TGTGCCAGCAGCGTAGAGACGGGGAACACTGAAGCTTTCTTT.

The V gene is TRBV7-2, the J gene TRBJ2-7, with 10 positions matching TRBD2. The germline CDR1 and CDR2 sequences are SGHTA and FQGNSA. Losses at the gene ends were 5 bases for V and 9 bases for J; bases not matched to a gene: 10. The CDR3 has 14 amino acids. The CDR3 bases are TGTGCCAGCAGCCGCCGGCTAGCGGGAGTAGGGCAGTACTTC. This gives the protein CASSRRLAGVGQYF.

CDR3 in amino acids: CAPGPQGAFRDEQYF. CDR3 DNA sequence: TGTGCCCCCGGACCCCAGGGGGCCTTCAGGGACGAGCAGTACTTC. This chain joins TRBV27 and TRBJ2-7, with 8 bases that match TRBD1. From germline, CDR1 is MNHEY and CDR2 SMNVEV (reference sequence). The CDR3 consists of 15 residues. The ends lost 11 bases at V and 5 bases at J; junction bases unmatched: 17.

The genes are TRBV5-1 and TRBJ2-5; D not certain. The ends were cut back, 9 bases at V and 3 bases at J, with 15 bases in the middle. The CDR3 runs 13 residues. Germline V gene data show CDR1 as SGHRS and CDR2 as YFSETQ. CDR3 in amino acids: CAKVRVYEETQYF. The DNA for the CDR3 is TGCGCCAAAGTTAGGGTTTACGAAGAGACCCAGTACTTC. The full variable domain, with the rest looked up from reference TRBV5-1 and TRBJ2-5, is KAGVTQTPRYLIKTRGQQVTLSCSPISGHRSVSWYQQTPGQGLQFLFEYFSETQRNKGNFPGRFSGRQFSNSRSEMNVSTLELGDSALYLCAKVRVYEETQYFGPGTRLLVL.

The chain combines TRBV19 with TRBJ2-5, with 8 bases identical to TRBD1. Germline loops: CDR1 LNHDA, CDR2 SQIVND (reference sequence). Losses at the gene ends were 7 bases for V and 1 base for J; bases not matched to a gene: 8. This CDR3 comprises 15 residues. This chain's CDR3 is CASMGTGSPQETQYF. For the CDR3, the DNA is TGTGCCAGTATGGGGACAGGTAGCCCCCAAGAGACCCAGTACTTC.

With respect to this clone: One junction end does not reproduce the germline sequence, and a read error may be involved. This rearrangement joins TRBV7-9 to TRBJ1-1; TRBD1 might be the D (5 bases). Germline assignment: CDR1 SEHNR and CDR2 FQNEAQ (reference sequence). The CDR3 has 9 residues. CDR3 DNA sequence: TGTGCCAGCAGCTTGGGACGGGGTTTT. Residues: CASSLGRGF.

The chain couples TRBV11-2 to TRBJ1-4; a possible D gene is TRBD1 (6 bases). The CDR3 length is 16 residues. From germline, CDR1 is SGHAT and CDR2 FQNNGV. V was shortened by 4 bases and J by 5 bases, with 17 bases between the two germline ends. In DNA form, the CDR3 reads TGTGCCAGCAGCTATAGGGGGGTAGGATCGAATGAAAAACTGTTTTTT. This translates into CASSYRGVGSNEKLFF.

The gene calls are TRBV2 and TRBJ2-5; D possibly corresponds to TRBD2 (6 bases). The V end was cut by 4 bases, the J end by 0 bases, with 9 bases between. Germline CDR1 SNHLY, CDR2 FYNNEI. The CDR3 covers 14 residues. CDR3 nucleotides: TGTGCCAGCAGTGTCGGGGGTTACCAAGAGACCCAGTACTTC. Its translation: CASSVGGYQETQYF.

The rearrangement uses TRBV11-1 and TRBJ2-1, with 7 bases fitting TRBD2. From germline, CDR1 is SGHAT and CDR2 FQDESV (reference sequence). The CDR3 extends over 15 amino acids. The V and J ends lost 1 base and 7 bases, in that order; junction bases with no gene match: 7. The CDR3 nucleotides are TGTGCCAGCAGCTTAGGGACTAGGTCTGGGAATGAGCAGTTCTTC. As protein: CASSLGTRSGNEQFF.

CDR3 nucleotide sequence: TGTGCCAGCAGTTTGCGAGAAGGGCAACAAGCTTTCTTT. Its protein is CASSLREGQQAFF. The V call is TRBV6-5, the J call TRBJ1-1; no clear D. CDR1 and CDR2 (germline): MNHEY, SVGAGI. This CDR3 is built from 13 residues. Trimming stripped 4 bases from V and 9 bases from J, with 15 bases between.

CDR3 sequence (DNA): TGTGCCAGCAGACTGGGGACAGGGAATAATCAGCCCCAGCATTTT. Protein sequence: CASRLGTGNNQPQHF. The chain carries TRBV27 and TRBJ1-5, with 9 bases identical to TRBD1. Germline V CDR1 and CDR2: MNHEY, SMNVEV (reference sequence). CDR3 length: 15 amino acids. Losses at the gene ends were 6 bases for V and 4 bases for J; bases not matched to a gene: 7.

This clone appeared once. The rearrangement joins TRBV6-1 to TRBJ2-1; the match to TRBD1 covers 7 bases. Trimming cost V 9 bases and J 2 bases; bases outside gene matches: 4. Germline loops: CDR1 MNHNS, CDR2 SASEGT. The CDR3 loop spans 13 amino acids. The CDR3 loop is CARWGTAYNEQFF. In DNA, the CDR3 is TGTGCCAGATGGGGGACAGCCTACAATGAGCAGTTCTTC.